Listed below are T cell receptor beta chains from one sample, sequenced in a study of blood T cell repertoires in COVID-19. Only in-frame clones appear in the TCRdb table, and some are missing; sequencing was by immunoSEQ multiplex PCR. The sample has about 50,000 clones; about 82% are singletons. Input material: peripheral blood. These receptors were collected from an older woman with acute or convalescent COVID-19. The CDR3 runs from the conserved cysteine through the conserved F or W. The D gene is left open where the match is weak. Rows may omit the clone size; those that give it use once, few, many or a size class.

TGTGCCAGCAGCGTAGCAGGGACAGGGTCATCTCCCACAGATACGCAGTATTTT	CASSVAGTGSSPTDTQYF	TRBD1	TRBV9	TRBJ2-3	NA
TGTGCCAGCAGTGAAAGAGTAGGACAGGTGAAAGATGGCAATCAGCCCCAGCATTTT	CASSERVGQVKDGNQPQHF	NA	TRBV21-1	TRBJ1-5	NA
TGTGCCAGCAGCGACGGGACTAGCGCAGATACGCAGTATTTT	CASSDGTSADTQYF	TRBD2	TRBV7-2	TRBJ2-3	once
TGTGCCAGCAGTGCCTCGTTTCCCTCTGGGGCCAACGTCCTGACTTTC	CASSASFPSGANVLTF	NA	TRBV6-1	TRBJ2-6	NA
TGTGCCAGCAGCCCGACTAGCGGGAGCTCCTACAATGAGCAGTTCTTC	CASSPTSGSSYNEQFF	TRBD2	TRBV7-2	TRBJ2-1	NA
TGTGCCAGCAGTCCACGCGGACAGGGGGCAATGAAGAACTATGGCTACACCTTC	CASSPRGQGAMKNYGYTF	TRBD1	TRBV6-2/TRBV6-3	TRBJ1-2	NA
TGCAGCGTTGAAAATGTACAGGGGGGAGAGCAGTACTTC	CSVENVQGGEQYF	TRBD1	TRBV29-1	TRBJ2-7	NA
TGTGCCAGCAGTCTAAGATTGACAGGGGGCTCAACTAATGAAAAACTGTTTTTT	CASSLRLTGGSTNEKLFF	TRBD1	TRBV27	TRBJ1-4	NA
TGTGCCAGCACCGAAGGTGGAGGGGCGGATCAGGAGCCCCAGCATTTT	CASTEGGGADQEPQHF	NA	TRBV2	TRBJ1-5	NA
TGTGCCAGCAAGAAAACGGGGGGCGGGAGGTCCCACTACGAGCAGTACTTC	CASKKTGGGRSHYEQYF	TRBD2	TRBV7-9	TRBJ2-7	NA
TGTGCCAGCACCGGGACTAGCGGCAGCTCCTACGAGCAGTACTTC	CASTGTSGSSYEQYF	TRBD2	TRBV3-1/TRBV3-2	TRBJ2-7	NA
TGTGCCAGCAGCAATCCTACTACGACAGGTGGCTATGGCTACACCTTC	CASSNPTTTGGYGYTF	NA	TRBV21-1	TRBJ1-2	NA
TGTGCCAGCCGCGTAGGGACAGTTGAAACGACTGAAGCTTTCTTT	CASRVGTVETTEAFF	TRBD1	TRBV18	TRBJ1-1	NA
TGCGCCAGCAGGATGGGACAGGGATCCTACGAGCAGTACTTC	CASRMGQGSYEQYF	TRBD1	TRBV10-2	TRBJ2-7	NA
TGTGCCAGCTCCAGGGACAGGGATAATTCACCCCTCCACTTT	CASSRDRDNSPLHF	TRBD1	TRBV18	TRBJ1-6	once
TGTGCCAGCAGCCAGGGGAGCTATCAGCCCCAGCATTTT	CASSQGSYQPQHF	NA	TRBV28	TRBJ1-5	NA
TGCGCCAGCAGCCAAGAGAGGGGGGGTGAAAAACTGTTTTTT	CASSQERGGEKLFF	NA	TRBV4-1	TRBJ1-4	NA
TGTGCCAGTAGCTCCTGGACACCTCAAGAGACCCAGTACTTC	CASSSWTPQETQYF	NA	TRBV19	TRBJ2-5	NA
TGTGCCAGCAGTCGAACGGGACTAGCGGGAGGTTATGAGCAGTTCTTC	CASSRTGLAGGYEQFF	TRBD2	TRBV27	TRBJ2-1	NA
TGTGCCAGCAGCTCCCTGGGAGGGAACTACAATGAGCAGTTCTTC	CASSSLGGNYNEQFF	TRBD2	TRBV9	TRBJ2-1	NA
TGTGCCAGCTCACCCCGAAGCGGGACTGCACAAGAGACCCAGTACTTC	CASSPRSGTAQETQYF	TRBD2	TRBV18	TRBJ2-5	NA
TGTGCCAGCAGTGGGGGTCGGTGGGGGGATAGCTATGGCTACACCTTC	CASSGGRWGDSYGYTF	NA	TRBV2	TRBJ1-2	NA
TGCGCCAGCAGCCAAGAAGGCAGGGTGGCTGGCGTGACTGAAGCTTTCTTT	CASSQEGRVAGVTEAFF	NA	TRBV4-1	TRBJ1-1	NA
TGCAGCGTTGAAGAGGGTCCAGGGGCTGGGTACACTGAAGCTTTCTTT	CSVEEGPGAGYTEAFF	NA	TRBV29-1	TRBJ1-1	NA
TGTGCCAGCAGCTACTATACTAGCACAGATACGCAGTATTTT	CASSYYTSTDTQYF	NA	TRBV7-8	TRBJ2-3	NA
TGTGCCAGCAGTCTAGCGGGGGGCTCCTACGAGCAGTACTTC	CASSLAGGSYEQYF	TRBD2	TRBV28	TRBJ2-7	NA
TGTGCCAGCTCACCAGGGAGGGACCGCAATCAGCCCCAGCATTTT	CASSPGRDRNQPQHF	NA	TRBV18	TRBJ1-5	NA
TGTGCCAGCAGCCCATCGGGGGGCCACACTGAAGCTTTCTTT	CASSPSGGHTEAFF	NA	TRBV14	TRBJ1-1	NA
TGTGCCAGCAGCTTTAGCGGGATAAACACCGGGGAGCTGTTTTTT	CASSFSGINTGELFF	TRBD2	TRBV5-4	TRBJ2-2	NA
TGTGCCAGCAGTGACAACAGGGGGCCGAATCCCCAGCATTTT	CASSDNRGPNPQHF	TRBD1	TRBV6-1	TRBJ1-5	NA
TGTGCCAGCACAAATCCTCCGGGGGTCACCAGCTACACCTTC	CASTNPPGVTSYTF	NA	TRBV5-6	TRBJ1-2	NA
TGCGCCAGCAGCTCGGTTAGGGGGTCTGGCACCGGGGAGCTGTTTTTT	CASSSVRGSGTGELFF	NA	TRBV5-1	TRBJ2-2	NA
TGCAGTGCTAGTGACCGGGGGGCGGACTATGGCTACACCTTC	CSASDRGADYGYTF	NA	TRBV20-1	TRBJ1-2	once
TGTGCCAGCAGCTTAGCGTGGGGCAGCCAAGAGACCCAGTACTTC	CASSLAWGSQETQYF	NA	TRBV7-2	TRBJ2-5	NA
TGCGCCAGCAGACCAGGGAACTCTGAAGAAAAACTGTTTTTT	CASRPGNSEEKLFF	NA	TRBV5-1	TRBJ1-4	once
TGTGCCAGCAGTTACTCGGGGAACAGGGAATACGAGCAGTACTTC	CASSYSGNREYEQYF	NA	TRBV6-5	TRBJ2-7	NA
TGTGCCAGCAGCGGAGCGGGGACAGGGGGTCCTAATACGCAGTATTTT	CASSGAGTGGPNTQYF	TRBD1	TRBV7-9	TRBJ2-3	NA
TGTGCCAGCAGTAAACAGGGAAAAGCGACCTACGAGCAGTACTTC	CASSKQGKATYEQYF	NA	TRBV2	TRBJ2-7	NA
TGTGCCAGCAGCTTGTCAGGGATCTATAATTCACCCCTCCACTTT	CASSLSGIYNSPLHF	NA	TRBV5-4	TRBJ1-6	NA
TGTGCCAGCAGCCCTCGGGCGAACACCGGGGAGCTGTTTTTT	CASSPRANTGELFF	NA	TRBV7-3	TRBJ2-2	few
TGTGCCATCAGTGAGGAAACGGGACATAATCTGAACACTGAAGCTTTCTTT	CAISEETGHNLNTEAFF	NA	TRBV10-3	TRBJ1-1	NA
TGCGCCAGCAGCATAGCGAACTATGGCTACACCTTC	CASSIANYGYTF	NA	TRBV5-1	TRBJ1-2	NA
TGTGCCAGCAGCCAAGCGGGACTAACTATCTACGAGCAGTACTTC	CASSQAGLTIYEQYF	TRBD2	TRBV3-1/TRBV3-2	TRBJ2-7	NA
TGTGCCAGCAGCTTAGGGCCGGGGACAGCAAACGAAAAACTGTTTTTT	CASSLGPGTANEKLFF	TRBD1	TRBV7-8	TRBJ1-4	NA
TGCAGCGTTCGATTAGGGACACCGAACACCGGGGAGCTGTTTTTT	CSVRLGTPNTGELFF	NA	TRBV29-1	TRBJ2-2	few
TGTGCCACCAGCAGAGATCCAGTCACAGGGGGCAAGCAGTTCTTC	CATSRDPVTGGKQFF	TRBD1	TRBV15	TRBJ2-1	NA
TGTGCCAGCAGCTTGGGGACAGCTGGAAACACCATATATTTT	CASSLGTAGNTIYF	NA	TRBV5-5	TRBJ1-3	NA
TGTGCCAGTACCCAAACGGGGGGTTCTCTCACTGAAGCTTTCTTT	CASTQTGGSLTEAFF	NA	TRBV19	TRBJ1-1	NA
TGCGCCAGCAGCTTGGAATCAACTGGAAACACCATATATTTT	CASSLESTGNTIYF	NA	TRBV5-1	TRBJ1-3	NA
TGTGCCAGTAGTATGCGGGGGGATGGCTACACCTTC	CASSMRGDGYTF	NA	TRBV19	TRBJ1-2	NA
TGTGCCAGCAGTGGAGGCGGGGCTTGGGGCTACACCTTC	CASSGGGAWGYTF	NA	TRBV28	TRBJ1-2	NA
TGTGCCAGCAATCGGGGTCGGGATGGCTACACCTTC	CASNRGRDGYTF	NA	TRBV2	TRBJ1-2	once
TGTGCCAGCAGCCTTCTCAGGGGGATAAGGAACACTGAAGCTTTCTTT	CASSLLRGIRNTEAFF	NA	TRBV21-1	TRBJ1-1	NA
TGTGCCAGTAGCCGGGACAGGGTGGGGGACTACGAGCAGTACTTC	CASSRDRVGDYEQYF	TRBD1	TRBV19	TRBJ2-7	NA